The rows below give T cell receptor beta chains drawn from one sample of a study of blood T cells in healthy people across ages. TCRdb used MiXCR to reprocess the 5' RACE reads, holding one entry per CDR3 protein. Here the sample spans roughly 1,500,000 distinct CDR3 sequences, 42% being singletons. The sample was blood. The receptors were sampled from a woman aged 18-29 years in good health. Each CDR3 is given with its conserved first and last residue. The D gene is left open where the match is weak. Size tells how often a clone was seen (once, few, many) or the class of an expanded clone, and some rows leave it out.

clone_size	d_call	v_call	j_call	cdr3_aa	cdr3_nt
few	.	TRBV4-1	TRBJ2-5	CASSQVVAGLETQYF	TGCGCCAGCAGCCAAGTCGTCGCGGGGTTAGAGACCCAGTACTTC
few	.	TRBV20-1	TRBJ2-3	CSARSGTSDTQYF	TGCAGTGCTAGAAGCGGAACTAGTGATACGCAGTATTTT
.	TRBD1	TRBV5-1	TRBJ2-1	CASSLEPGQGINEQFF	TGCGCCAGCAGCTTGGAGCCGGGACAGGGCATCAATGAGCAGTTCTTC
few	.	TRBV9	TRBJ1-6	CASSLRDSSNSPLHF	TGTGCCAGCAGCTTGCGGGACTCCAGTAATTCACCCCTCCACTTT
many	.	TRBV10-3	TRBJ1-2	CAIMGGGYGYTF	TGTGCCATCATGGGGGGTGGCTATGGCTACACCTTC
many	.	TRBV29-1	TRBJ2-1	CSVGGHPSSYNEQFF	TGCAGCGTGGGGGGACACCCAAGCTCCTACAATGAGCAGTTCTTC
few	.	TRBV2	TRBJ2-2	CASDVSGYAGELFF	TGTGCCAGCGATGTTAGCGGATACGCCGGGGAGCTGTTTTTT
many	.	TRBV4-1	TRBJ2-3	CASSRVERADTQYF	TGCGCCAGCAGCCGGGTGGAGCGTGCAGATACGCAGTATTTT
.	TRBD1	TRBV12-3/TRBV12-4	TRBJ1-2	CASSLGDRSGGYTF	TGTGCCAGCAGTTTGGGGGACAGGTCCGGTGGCTACACCTTC
.	.	TRBV10-3	TRBJ1-1	CAISNLPSGNTEAFF	TGTGCCATCAGCAATCTACCGAGCGGGAACACTGAAGCTTTCTTT
few	.	TRBV29-1	TRBJ2-5	CSVVRTSQETQYF	TGCAGCGTTGTCCGGACCTCACAAGAGACCCAGTACTTC
few	TRBD1	TRBV6-6	TRBJ1-4	CASRSGTGASNEKLFF	TGTGCCAGCAGGTCCGGGACAGGGGCCTCTAATGAAAAACTGTTTTTT
.	.	TRBV5-5	TRBJ1-1	CASSTSGTLSTEAFF	TGTGCCAGCAGCACATCCGGGACTCTGAGCACTGAAGCTTTCTTT
.	.	TRBV25-1	TRBJ2-5	CASSDTETQYF	TGTGCCAGCAGTGATACAGAGACCCAGTACTTC
.	.	TRBV29-1	TRBJ2-1	CSVHSLLSYNEQFF	TGCAGCGTGCACAGCCTTCTCTCCTACAATGAGCAGTTCTTC
.	.	TRBV20-1	TRBJ1-1	CSAADTEAFF	TGCAGCGCGGCCGACACTGAAGCTTTCTTT
.	TRBD2	TRBV4-2	TRBJ2-1	CASSQVPTSGGEDEQFF	TGTGCCAGCAGCCAAGTCCCAACTAGCGGGGGGGAAGATGAGCAGTTCTTC
.	.	TRBV29-1	TRBJ2-1	CSALRGNEQFF	TGCAGCGCCCTCAGGGGCAATGAGCAGTTCTTC
few	TRBD2	TRBV29-1	TRBJ2-3	CSVAMNSGRAGTQYF	TGCAGCGTGGCCATGAATAGCGGGAGGGCTGGTACGCAGTATTTT
few	TRBD1	TRBV7-9	TRBJ2-1	CASSSRTGPLYNEQFF	TGTGCCAGCAGCTCACGGACAGGGCCTCTTTACAATGAGCAGTTCTTC
.	TRBD1	TRBV29-1	TRBJ2-2	CSVAETGETGELFF	TGCAGCGTTGCTGAGACAGGGGAAACCGGGGAGCTGTTTTTT
once	.	TRBV20-1	TRBJ2-7	CSARDLRDPLEQYF	TGCAGTGCTAGAGATCTCCGGGACCCTCTCGAGCAGTACTTC
.	.	TRBV14	TRBJ2-1	CASSPSYTDNGQFF	TGTGCCAGCAGCCCATCCTATACCGACAATGGGCAGTTCTTC
.	TRBD1	TRBV7-9	TRBJ2-3	CASGLSGTGEDTQYF	TGTGCCAGCGGCTTATCGGGCACAGGGGAAGATACGCAGTATTTT
.	.	TRBV9	TRBJ2-7	CASSPGDIGTYEQYF	TGTGCCAGCAGCCCTGGGGACATAGGAACCTACGAGCAGTACTTC